These T cell receptor beta chains were read from a single sample in a study of T cell repertoires in cytomegalovirus infection. The antigens these receptors bind are not known. TCRdb ran MiXCR on the reads and lists one entry per CDR3 protein. The sample shows roughly 70,000 distinct CDR3 sequences, around 20% of them seen only once. Sample: CD8+ T cells from cultured PBMCs, taken from culture after CMV antigen stimulation. The receptors shown here come from a human donor in good health (CMV status not recorded). Some clones in this sample may be carry-over from other donors' samples. Both conserved end residues are part of each CDR3. Fields, in order: J gene, clone size, V gene, CDR3 protein. Only part of the rows carry a size: once, few, many, or a class if the clone is expanded.

J: TRBJ1-1
size: many
V: TRBV7-9
CDR3: CASSSVEDRDGEAFF

J: TRBJ1-2
size: few
V: TRBV4-3
CDR3: CASRGRLTNNYGYTF

J: TRBJ2-7
size: few
V: TRBV20-1
CDR3: CIARGPKAYEQYF

J: TRBJ2-3
size: -
V: TRBV12-3/TRBV12-4
CDR3: CASRAGRTRLDTQYF

J: TRBJ2-2
size: -
V: TRBV6-4
CDR3: CASTPHTGELFF

J: TRBJ1-1
size: -
V: TRBV6-1
CDR3: CASTLHRGRDTEAFF

J: TRBJ1-2
size: few
V: TRBV6-5
CDR3: CASSLTDLGGYTF

J: TRBJ1-1
size: few
V: TRBV27
CDR3: CASSLSRQLNTEAFF

J: TRBJ2-7
size: -
V: TRBV4-1
CDR3: CASSHTESGGSYEQYF

J: TRBJ2-5
size: -
V: TRBV2
CDR3: CASSATPDSWGETQYF

J: TRBJ1-1
size: many
V: TRBV6-1
CDR3: CASKGGIGNTEAFF

J: TRBJ2-1
size: few
V: TRBV27
CDR3: CASSSGLAYNEQFF

J: TRBJ1-1
size: few
V: TRBV10-2
CDR3: CAIEEGLNTEAFF

J: TRBJ1-3
size: -
V: TRBV9
CDR3: CASSPYRGGSGNTIYF

J: TRBJ2-6
size: many
V: TRBV27
CDR3: CASSPYVLDTLSFSGANVLTF

J: TRBJ1-5
size: -
V: TRBV11-2
CDR3: CASSLAGNRQPQHF

J: TRBJ2-7
size: -
V: TRBV12-3/TRBV12-4
CDR3: CASSLAGEQYF

J: TRBJ2-7
size: few
V: TRBV7-2
CDR3: CASSPDGTSGAYEQYF

J: TRBJ1-1
size: -
V: TRBV9
CDR3: CASGRPQGANTEAFF

J: TRBJ2-7
size: few
V: TRBV7-6
CDR3: CASSPRDQGAGSYEQYF

J: TRBJ1-5
size: once
V: TRBV4-1
CDR3: CASSHDGQASNQPQHF

J: TRBJ1-4
size: -
V: TRBV7-2
CDR3: CASSLGHATNEKLFF

J: TRBJ2-7
size: few
V: TRBV7-6
CDR3: CASSSRTGFSYEQYF

J: TRBJ1-4
size: -
V: TRBV7-2
CDR3: CASRHRATNEKLFF

J: TRBJ2-3
size: -
V: TRBV5-1
CDR3: CASSLGGQGPDTQYF

J: TRBJ2-3
size: few
V: TRBV25-1
CDR3: CASWADTQYF

J: TRBJ2-2
size: few
V: TRBV7-9
CDR3: CASSTGDREAGELFF

J: TRBJ1-5
size: -
V: TRBV7-2
CDR3: CASSLETGKSQPQHF

J: TRBJ2-5
size: -
V: TRBV7-2
CDR3: CASSLGVLQETQYF

J: TRBJ2-1
size: few
V: TRBV7-2
CDR3: CASSLLAYSYNEQFF

J: TRBJ1-1
size: few
V: TRBV7-2
CDR3: CASSRPSMNTEAFF

J: TRBJ2-7
size: few
V: TRBV10-1
CDR3: CASSESGGLEQYF

J: TRBJ2-5
size: -
V: TRBV6-1
CDR3: CASSTGTVETQYF

J: TRBJ1-1
size: -
V: TRBV2
CDR3: CASPDPLNTEAFF

J: TRBJ1-1
size: many
V: TRBV5-1
CDR3: CASSLADSEAFF

J: TRBJ2-6
size: -
V: TRBV7-9
CDR3: CASSPRDRASGANVLTF

J: TRBJ1-4
size: few
V: TRBV9
CDR3: CASSVGGTPEKLFF

J: TRBJ1-3
size: few
V: TRBV7-2
CDR3: CASSLLSGATGNTIYF